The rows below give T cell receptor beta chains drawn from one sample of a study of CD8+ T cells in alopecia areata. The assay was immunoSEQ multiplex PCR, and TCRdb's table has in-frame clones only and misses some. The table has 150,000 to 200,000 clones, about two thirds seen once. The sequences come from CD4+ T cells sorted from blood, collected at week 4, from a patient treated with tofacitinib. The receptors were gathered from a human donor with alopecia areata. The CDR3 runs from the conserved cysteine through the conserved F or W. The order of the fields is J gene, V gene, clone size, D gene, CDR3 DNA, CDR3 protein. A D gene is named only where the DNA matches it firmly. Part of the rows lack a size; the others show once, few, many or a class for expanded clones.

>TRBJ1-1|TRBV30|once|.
TGTGCCTGGAGTAACACCTTGAACACTGAAGCTTTCTTT
CAWSNTLNTEAFF
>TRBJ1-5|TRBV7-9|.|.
TGTGCCAGCAGCTTACATCAGGGAGATCAGCCCCAGCATTTT
CASSLHQGDQPQHF
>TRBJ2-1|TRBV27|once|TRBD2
TGTGCCAGCACTATTAGGGCCGGGACTAGCGGGGGCCTGATGATGGTAGAGCAGTTCTTC
CASTIRAGTSGGLMMVEQFF
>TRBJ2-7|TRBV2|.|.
TGTGCCAGCACTGGACAAGTCGAGCAGTACTTC
CASTGQVEQYF
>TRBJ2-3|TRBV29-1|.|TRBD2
TGCAGCGTTGACGGGACTAGCGGGGGGGTTACAGATACGCAGTATTTT
CSVDGTSGGVTDTQYF
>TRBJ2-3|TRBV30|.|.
TGTGCCTGGAAGGGATCGAATACGCAGTATTTT
CAWKGSNTQYF
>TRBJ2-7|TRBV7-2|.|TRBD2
TGTGCCAGCAGCCCGGGACTAGCGGCGGGCTACGAGCAGTACTTC
CASSPGLAAGYEQYF
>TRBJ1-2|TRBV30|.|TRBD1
TGTGCCTGGATGAGGGACAGGCCTACTAACTATGGCTACACCTTC
CAWMRDRPTNYGYTF
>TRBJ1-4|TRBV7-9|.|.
TGTGCCAGCAGCCCCCAGGGCAATGAAAAACTGTTTTTT
CASSPQGNEKLFF
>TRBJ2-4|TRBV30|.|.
TGTGCCTGGAGTGTCGGGGGGCGGGGAAACATTCAGTACTTC
CAWSVGGRGNIQYF
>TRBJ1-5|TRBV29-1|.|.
TGCAGCGTTGGGGGGGCGAATCAGCCCCAGCATTTT
CSVGGANQPQHF
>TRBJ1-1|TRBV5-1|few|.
TGCGCCAGCAGCTTGGAATATCCAGGGGCGGTCACTGAAGCTTTCTTT
CASSLEYPGAVTEAFF
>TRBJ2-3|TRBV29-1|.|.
TGCAGCGTGAATGACAGCCCTTTCACAGATACGCAGTATTTT
CSVNDSPFTDTQYF
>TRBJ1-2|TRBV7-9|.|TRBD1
TGTGCCAGCAGCTTCGCCGGACAGGGAGGTTATGGCTACACCTTC
CASSFAGQGGYGYTF
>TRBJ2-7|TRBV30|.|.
TGTGCCTGGAGTCTTCAGGGAGGGGGCGAGCAGTACTTC
CAWSLQGGGEQYF
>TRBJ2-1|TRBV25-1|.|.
TGTGCCAGCAGTGCCCAGGAGGGGATTTCCAGGGAGTTCTTC
CASSAQEGISREFF
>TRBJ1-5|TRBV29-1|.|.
TGCAGCGTTGACGAAAGGGGTTATAATCAGCCCCAGCATTTT
CSVDERGYNQPQHF
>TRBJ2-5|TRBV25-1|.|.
TGTGCCAGCAGTTACAGCGACTGGCTGGAGACCCAGTACTTC
CASSYSDWLETQYF
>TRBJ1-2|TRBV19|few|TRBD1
TGTGCCAGTAGTTCTCCAGGGGACAGGGCTGGCTACACCTTC
CASSSPGDRAGYTF
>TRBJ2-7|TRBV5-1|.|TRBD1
TGCGCCAGCAGCCCGGGGACAGGCATTACCTACGAGCAGTACTTC
CASSPGTGITYEQYF
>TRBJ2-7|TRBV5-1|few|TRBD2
TGCGCCAGCAGCCCCGGGGGGACTAGCGGGGTCTACGGGCAGTACTTC
CASSPGGTSGVYGQYF
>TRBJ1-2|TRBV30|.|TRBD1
TGTGCCTGGAGGCCGACAGGGCTGGGCTACACCTTC
CAWRPTGLGYTF
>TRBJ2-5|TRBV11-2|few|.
TGTGCCAGCAGCTTGGGCCAAGAGACCCAGTACTTC
CASSLGQETQYF
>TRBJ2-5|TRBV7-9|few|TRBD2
TGTGCCAGCAGTATAGCGGGGCAAGAGACCCAGTACTTC
CASSIAGQETQYF
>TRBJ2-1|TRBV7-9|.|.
TGTGCCAGCAGCTTTCACTACAATGAGCAGTTCTTC
CASSFHYNEQFF
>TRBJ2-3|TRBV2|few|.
TGTGCCAGCAGTGAGGGCAGGGCTAGCACAGATACGCAGTATTTT
CASSEGRASTDTQYF
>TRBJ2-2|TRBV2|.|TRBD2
TGTGCCAGCAGTGGACTAGCGGTCACCGGGGAGCTGTTTTTT
CASSGLAVTGELFF
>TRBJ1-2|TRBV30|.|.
TGTGCCTACTCCGTGGGAGGCGGCTACACCTTC
CAYSVGGGYTF
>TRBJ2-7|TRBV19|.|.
TGTGCCAGTACCAGCGCCTCCTACGAGCAGTACTTC
CASTSASYEQYF
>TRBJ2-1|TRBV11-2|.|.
TGTGCCACCACGGGTGGGGTTGAGCAGTTCTTC
CATTGGVEQFF
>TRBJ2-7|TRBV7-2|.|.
TGTGCCAGCAGCCACACCTACGAGCAGTACTTC
CASSHTYEQYF
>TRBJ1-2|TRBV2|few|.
TGTGCCAGCAGTTCAGGGGCCCCAAACTATGGCTACACCTTC
CASSSGAPNYGYTF
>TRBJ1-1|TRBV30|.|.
TGTGCCTGGGTAAACAGGGCCGCTTTCTTT
CAWVNRAAFF
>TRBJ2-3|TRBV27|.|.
TGTGCCAGCAGCCGCGGACACCTCACAGATACGCAGTATTTT
CASSRGHLTDTQYF
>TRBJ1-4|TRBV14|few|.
TGTGCCAGCAGCCAAAGACACGGAAAACTGTTTTTT
CASSQRHGKLFF
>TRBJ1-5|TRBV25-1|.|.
TGTGCCAGCAGGAAGCAGGGGATGAATCAGCCCCAGCATTTT
CASRKQGMNQPQHF
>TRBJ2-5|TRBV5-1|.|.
TGCGCCAGCAGCTTGAGGTATCGGTCAAAAGAGACCCAGTACTTC
CASSLRYRSKETQYF
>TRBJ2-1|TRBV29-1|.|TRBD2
TGCAGCGTCCTGGGAGGGACCCTAACCTACAATGAGCAGTTCTTC
CSVLGGTLTYNEQFF
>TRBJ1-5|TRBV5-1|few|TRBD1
TGCGCCAGCAGCCCGGGACAGGGGGCGGGTCAGCCCCAGCATTTT
CASSPGQGAGQPQHF
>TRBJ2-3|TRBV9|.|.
TGTGCCAGCAGCCTAGGGCCCCCAAGGGCCACAGATACGCAGTATTTT
CASSLGPPRATDTQYF